This TCR beta chain was sequenced for a study of beta chain features in type 1 diabetes. Notes on the study in general: Patients showed naive, central memory and Treg TCRB repertoires that appeared more similar than those of healthy donors. For TCRB rearrangement, an influence of HLA type remained unresolved here.

On this clone: Its cognate antigen is unknown.

The V end lost 3 bases, the J end lost 1 base, and 10 bases lay between the germline ends. Germline V lookup: CDR1 MGHRA, CDR2 YSYEKL. This CDR3 has 14 residues. In all sorted populations, purity surpassed 98%. Every bit of the isolated RNA underwent reverse transcription, so sequencing read expressed TCRB transcripts. Profiled with immunoSEQ multiplex PCR; TCRdb holds only in-frame clones, not every one. The sample contains roughly 120,000 clones, approximately 37% of which appear only once. The specimen sequenced was stem cell memory CD4+ T cells from blood. This clonotype was sampled from a woman between 18 and 29 years old in good health. J is TRBJ2-7 and V is TRBV4-1, with D maybe TRBD2 (6 bases). CDR3 in DNA: TGCGCCAGCAGCCAGAACCTAGCGTCCTACGAGCAGTACTTC. Its translation is CASSQNLASYEQYF.